This T cell receptor beta chain was sequenced in a study of blood T cell repertoires in COVID-19. About the study: Acute and convalescent COVID-19 samples came from the United States, Italy and Spain. Nucleic acid was either cDNA or gDNA, and it came from T cells, B-cell-depleted T cells, or PBMCs.

Per the authors' pipeline: Amplifying reference gene primers gave estimates of nucleated cell counts. Using immunoSEQ multiplex PCR, the repertoire was profiled, and TCRdb retains in-frame clones only, with some absent. V and J calls and clone size are copied from that table; D and trimming were computed from the DNA. The sample lists about 190,000 clones; around 84% were seen once. This CDR3 comprises 14 residues. V lost 5 bases and J lost 6; bases outside the gene matches: 7. CDR1 is SGHTA, CDR2 FQGNSA, per germline. The genes are TRBV7-2 and TRBJ1-2, with 9 bases matching TRBD1. The source of this sequence is a human donor in a cohort sampled during active COVID-19. The source material was peripheral blood. CDR3 protein: CASSRDRAGNGYTF. In nucleotides, the CDR3 is TGTGCCAGCAGCAGGGACAGGGCAGGAAATGGCTACACCTTC.